A single sample gave rise to the 30 T cell receptor beta chains below, sequenced in a study of cytomegalovirus exposure and HLA in healthy donors. A multiplex PCR was run with 60 Vbeta primers and 13 Jbeta primers. Measured with immunoSEQ multiplex PCR; TCRdb has only the in-frame clones, and not every one. Among roughly 190,000 clones, about 79% were seen once, and the ten largest hold about 2.5%. Sequencing was performed on PBMCs. These receptors all come from a woman in her 50s in good health and CMV-seronegative.

The chain joins TRBV4-1 to TRBJ1-4; 8 nucleotides align to TRBD1. This CDR3 is built from 16 residues. Losses at the gene ends were 3 bases for V and 7 bases for J; bases not matched to a gene: 10. The germline V gene has CDR1 MGHRA and CDR2 YSYEKL. DNA of the CDR3: TGCGCCAGCAGCCAGGCCACAGGGGGTTTTGGTGAAAAACTGTTTTTT. Translated, it gives CASSQATGGFGEKLFF.

Only one count was recorded for this clone. The CDR3 loop is CASSFVQGQNAYEQYF. In DNA form, the CDR3 reads TGTGCCAGCAGCTTCGTCCAGGGGCAGAACGCCTACGAGCAGTACTTC. The V call is TRBV5-8, the J call TRBJ2-7; D possibly corresponds to TRBD1 (6 bases). V lost 2 bases and J lost 2, with 17 bases in between. Germline V gene data show CDR1 as SGHTS and CDR2 as YDEGEE. The CDR3 totals 16 residues.

This clone showed up just a few times. The chain recombines TRBV9 with TRBJ2-1, with TRBD1 as a possible D gene (5 bases). Germline V gives CDR1 SGDLS, CDR2 YYNGEE. The CDR3 length is 15 residues. V lost 0 bases to trimming and J lost 6 bases, with 13 bases between them. Here the CDR3 reads CASSVEGVPTNEQFF. CDR3 DNA sequence: TGTGCCAGCAGCGTAGAAGGGGTACCCACCAATGAGCAGTTCTTC.

J is TRBJ2-7 and V is TRBV11-2; 10 nucleotides agree with TRBD2. The CDR3 has 15 residues. V shed 6 bases and J 0 bases; nucleotides not matched to a gene: 5. CDR1 is SGHAT, CDR2 FQNNGV, per germline. The CDR3 region is CASRRLAGSSYEQYF. The CDR3 DNA reads TGTGCCAGCAGGAGACTAGCGGGCAGCTCCTACGAGCAGTACTTC.

The chain links TRBV28 to TRBJ1-2; possibly TRBD1 for D (5 bases). This CDR3 spans 14 amino acids. V lost 6 bases, J lost 7 bases, and 18 bases lay in between. Germline-derived CDR1 and CDR2 are MDHEN and SYDVKM. The DNA for the CDR3 is TGTGCCAGCAGCGCGGGGGGGGGATCCGGTGGCTACACCTTC. Amino acid sequence: CASSAGGGSGGYTF.

The genes are TRBV28 and TRBJ1-1, with TRBD1 matching 7 bases. The germline CDR1 and CDR2 sequences are MDHEN and SYDVKM. Unmatched junction bases numbered 5, after V lost 6 bases and J lost 1 base. The CDR3 extends over 14 amino acids. The CDR3 loop is CASSPTGKNTEAFF. Written as DNA, the CDR3 is TGTGCCAGCAGCCCGACAGGGAAGAACACTGAAGCTTTCTTT. The full variable domain, in which reference TRBV28 and TRBJ1-1 provide the parts outside the CDR3, is DVKVTQSSRYLVKRTGEKVFLECVQDMDHENMFWYRQDPGLGLRLIYFSYDVKMKEKGDIPEGYSVSREKKERFSLILESASTNQTSMYLCASSPTGKNTEAFFGQGTRLTVV.

The CDR3 DNA follows: TGTGCCAGTAGTCTGGGGGGGCGTAGGACCTACGAGCAGTACTTC. This translates into CASSLGGRRTYEQYF. The rearrangement uses TRBV19 and TRBJ2-7, with a weak D call TRBD2 (7 bases). The V end was cut by 5 bases, the J end by 2 bases, with 16 bases between. Germline V gene data show CDR1 as LNHDA and CDR2 as SQIVND (reference sequence). This CDR3 region has 15 residues.

The chain couples TRBV4-1 to TRBJ2-3; 7 bases map to TRBD2. Looked up from germline, CDR1 is MGHRA and CDR2 is YSYEKL. This CDR3 contains 14 residues. V dropped 6 bases and J dropped 10; count of bases not matched to a gene: 13. The CDR3 loop reads CASREGQRERAQYF. CDR3 bases: TGCGCCAGCAGGGAGGGGCAGCGGGAAAGGGCGCAGTATTTT.

The V call is TRBV6-1, the J call TRBJ2-5; 9 bases line up with TRBD1. J lost 6 bases, V lost 7 bases, and 12 bases had no gene match. The germline V gene encodes CDR1 MNHNS and CDR2 SASEGT. The CDR3 is 15 residues long. DNA for the CDR3: TGTGCCAGCACCCCCCCGGACAGGGGAGTAAAGACCCAGTACTTC. Translation: CASTPPDRGVKTQYF.

This clone appeared a single time. CDR3 DNA: TGCAGCGTTGTTCGGACATTGGGTAGCACTGAAGCTTTCTTT. Its translation is CSVVRTLGSTEAFF. The J gene is TRBJ1-1, the V gene TRBV29-1; TRBD1 is a possible D gene (5 bases). Germline loops: CDR1 SQVTM, CDR2 ANQGSEA. This CDR3 spans 14 amino acids. Trimming took off 4 bases at V and 4 bases at J, with 16 bases between the two ends.

Comment on this clone: The sample holds other DNA sequences that translate to the same CDR3. The chain joins TRBV25-1 to TRBJ2-7; perhaps TRBD2 as D (7 bases). This CDR3 has 15 amino acids. V lost 6 bases, J lost 7 bases, and 22 bases lay in between. Germline lookup yields CDR1 MGHDK and CDR2 SYGVNS. CDR3 in amino acids: CASRVGGGPAWEQYF. CDR3 bases: TGTGCCAGCAGGGTAGGGGGAGGGCCTGCCTGGGAGCAGTACTTC.

The chain employs TRBV7-2 and TRBJ2-7, with 8 bases aligning to TRBD2. CDR3 length: 17 amino acids. V dropped 3 bases and J dropped 0; count of bases not matched to a gene: 10. Germline CDR1 and CDR2: SGHTA and FQGNSA. The CDR3 loop reads CASSFMGLAGSSYEQYF. The CDR3 DNA is TGTGCCAGCAGCTTTATGGGGTTAGCGGGAAGCTCCTACGAGCAGTACTTC.

The chain employs TRBV18 and TRBJ2-7; D perhaps matches TRBD2 (5 bases). V shed 2 bases and J shed 6 bases, with 17 bases lying between them. Germline V gene lookup returns CDR1 KGHSH and CDR2 LQKENI. The CDR3 totals 15 residues. The CDR3 sequence is CASSPKITEGTEQYF. The DNA for the CDR3 is TGTGCCAGCTCACCAAAAATAACAGAGGGAACCGAGCAGTACTTC. Filled out from reference TRBV18 and TRBJ2-7, the complete variable domain reads NAGVMQNPRHLVRRRGQEARLRCSPMKGHSHVYWYRQLPEEGLKFMVYLQKENIIDESGMPKERFSAEFPKEGPSILRIQQVVRGDSAAYFCASSPKITEGTEQYFGPGTRLTVT.

J is TRBJ1-5 and V is TRBV2; 7 bases align to TRBD1. The length of the CDR3 is 15 residues. The V gene's germline CDR1 is SNHLY and CDR2 FYNNEI. J gave up 0 bases and V 6 bases, and 5 bases lay outside the gene matches. This CDR3 reads CASRTGRYSNQPQHF. As DNA, the CDR3 is TGTGCCAGCAGGACAGGGAGGTATAGCAATCAGCCCCAGCATTTT.

In nucleotides, the CDR3 is TGTGCCAGCAGTCGCCTTTCCCTTGCGCATACGCAGTATTTT. Translation gives CASSRLSLAHTQYF. The J gene is TRBJ2-3, the V gene TRBV27, with D uncertain. This CDR3 is built from 14 residues. Germline V gives CDR1 MNHEY, CDR2 SMNVEV (reference sequence). The germline V and J ends were trimmed by 5 bases and 7 bases, with 16 bases remaining between them.

This rearrangement joins TRBV4-1 to TRBJ1-4; D unresolved. Trimming left V 4 bases short and J 3 bases short, with 6 bases between. CDR1 and CDR2 (germline): MGHRA, YSYEKL. The CDR3 runs 13 residues. CDR3 DNA: TGCGCCAGCAGCCCCGTCCCTAATGAAAAACTGTTTTTT. Protein product: CASSPVPNEKLFF.

The genes are TRBV7-2 and TRBJ1-5; D is uncertain. The CDR3 has 15 amino acids. Germline values: CDR1 SGHTA, CDR2 FQGNSA. V was shortened by 8 bases and J by 3 bases, with 17 bases between the two germline ends. CDR3 coding DNA: TGTGCCAGCCGCCTGTCACTCGGGGACAATCAGCCCCAGCATTTT. Translated, it gives CASRLSLGDNQPQHF.

The chain couples TRBV4-3 to TRBJ2-1; the D gene is possibly TRBD1 (5 bases). Germline V gene lookup returns CDR1 LGHNA and CDR2 YSLEER. CDR3 length: 16 residues. V was shortened by 0 bases and J by 4 bases, with 13 bases between the two germline ends. The CDR3 here is CASSQDPRVGYNEQFF. Written as DNA, the CDR3 is TGCGCCAGCAGCCAAGACCCCAGGGTGGGTTACAATGAGCAGTTCTTC.

V usage is TRBV7-9 and J usage is TRBJ2-3, with 12 bases aligning to TRBD2. Trimming took 5 bases from V and 4 from J; bases not matched to a gene: 10. CDR3 length: 17 residues. The germline gives CDR1 SEHNR, CDR2 FQNEAQ (reference sequence). The CDR3 sequence is CASSKERLAGAADTQYF. CDR3 DNA: TGTGCCAGCAGCAAAGAAAGACTAGCGGGAGCGGCAGATACGCAGTATTTT. Full variable domain (rest looked up from reference TRBV7-9 and TRBJ2-3): DTGVSQNPRHKITKRGQNVTFRCDPISEHNRLYWYRQTLGQGPEFLTYFQNEAQLEKSRLLSDRFSAERPKGSFSTLEIQRTEQGDSAMYLCASSKERLAGAADTQYFGPGTRLTVL.

The chain carries TRBV5-4 and TRBJ1-6; weak D call: TRBD1 (5 bases). CDR3 length: 16 amino acids. Germline V gene data show CDR1 as SGHNT and CDR2 as YYREEE (reference sequence). V was cut by 0 bases and J by 7 bases, with 14 bases left in between. CDR3 protein: CASSLGRGVENSPLHF. CDR3 sequence (DNA): TGTGCCAGCAGCTTGGGCCGGGGGGTGGAGAATTCACCCCTCCACTTT.

The J gene is TRBJ2-4, the V gene TRBV13, with a tentative D call TRBD2 (5 bases). V dropped 2 bases and J dropped 0 bases, with 23 bases sitting between them. From germline, CDR1 is PRHDT and CDR2 FYEKMQ (reference sequence). The length of the CDR3 is 20 residues. Here the CDR3 reads CASSLWARAAISLAKNIQYF. The DNA for the CDR3 is TGTGCCAGCAGCTTATGGGCGCGGGCAGCTATCTCTTTAGCCAAAAACATTCAGTACTTC.

The V call is TRBV7-8, the J call TRBJ1-1; maybe TRBD1 (5 bases). This CDR3 has 13 residues. Between the trimmed V and J ends, which lost 3 bases and 0 bases, there was a span of 5 bases. CDR1 and CDR2 (germline): SGHVS, FQNEAQ. The CDR3, as DNA: TGTGCCAGCAGCTTCAGGGTGAACACTGAAGCTTTCTTT. This translates into CASSFRVNTEAFF.

The chain recombines TRBV9 with TRBJ2-5, with 11 bases fitting TRBD2. With 0 bases clipped from V and 4 bases from J, the junction kept 8 bases outside the gene matches. This CDR3 contains 17 residues. In germline, CDR1 is SGDLS, CDR2 YYNGEE. CDR3 bases: TGTGCCAGCAGCGTAGTTGGTAGCGGGGGGGCCGGAGAGACCCAGTACTTC. Translation: CASSVVGSGGAGETQYF. Together with reference TRBV9 and TRBJ2-5, the CDR3 gives the full variable domain: DSGVTQTPKHLITATGQRVTLRCSPRSGDLSVYWYQQSLDQGLQFLIQYYNGEERAKGNILERFSAQQFPDLHSELNLSSLELGDSALYFCASSVVGSGGAGETQYFGPGTRLLVL.

This clone was seen a single time. The chain links TRBV28 to TRBJ1-2, with 9 nucleotides matching TRBD1. The CDR3 contains 14 residues. The junction had 11 bases not matched to a gene; V was cut back by 10 bases and J by 5 bases. The germline V gene encodes CDR1 MDHEN and CDR2 SYDVKM. The CDR3 spells CATCTGGAPYGYTF. The CDR3 DNA is TGTGCCACCTGTACAGGGGGCGCCCCGTATGGCTACACCTTC.

The CDR3 DNA reads as TGTGCCAGCTCACCGGTGCAGTCCTCCTACGAGCAGTACTTC. Translated, it gives CASSPVQSSYEQYF. The chain is built from TRBV18 and TRBJ2-7; unclear D gene. The V and J ends lost 3 bases and 0 bases respectively, with 9 bases between them. CDR3 length: 14 residues. CDR1 is KGHSH and CDR2 is LQKENI in the germline V gene.

Comment on this clone: Different DNA sequences within this sample yield the same CDR3. The rearrangement joins TRBV7-9 to TRBJ1-3; no clear D gene. There are 14 residues in the CDR3. Trimming pared 2 bases from V and 0 bases from J, leaving 5 bases between. Germline V gene data show CDR1 as SEHNR and CDR2 as FQNEAQ (reference sequence). CDR3 bases: TGTGCCAGCAGCTTAAGAGGCTCTGGAAACACCATATATTTT. Amino acid sequence: CASSLRGSGNTIYF. Combining the CDR3 with reference TRBV7-9 and TRBJ1-3 gives the whole variable domain DTGVSQNPRHKITKRGQNVTFRCDPISEHNRLYWYRQTLGQGPEFLTYFQNEAQLEKSRLLSDRFSAERPKGSFSTLEIQRTEQGDSAMYLCASSLRGSGNTIYFGEGSWLTVV.

The V call is TRBV30, the J call TRBJ1-3; no clear D. The germline V and J ends were trimmed by 1 base and 0 bases, with 10 bases remaining between them. Germline V CDR1 and CDR2: GTSNPN, SVGIG (reference sequence). This CDR3 comprises 15 residues. CDR3 sequence (DNA): TGTGCCTGGAGTGGGAGGTTTGCCTCTGGAAACACCATATATTTT. Residues: CAWSGRFASGNTIYF.

The V and J genes are TRBV28 and TRBJ2-6; D is unclear. The V end lost 8 bases, the J end lost 1 base, and 9 bases lay between the germline ends. CDR1 is MDHEN and CDR2 is SYDVKM in the germline V gene. The CDR3 is made up of 14 amino acids. This CDR3 is CASGTASGANVLTF. The CDR3 DNA sequence: TGTGCCAGCGGTACAGCATCTGGGGCCAACGTCCTGACTTTC.

V and J are TRBV12-2 and TRBJ2-7; no check of the table's D call, TRBD2, against the DNA was made. TRBV12-2 is described as a pseudogene. The CDR3 covers 19 residues. In DNA form, the CDR3 reads TGTGCAAGTCGCCCCGAACACCCCGATCTAGCGGGGGATCGCTACGAGCAGTACTTC. It yields the protein CASRPEHPDLAGDRYEQYF.

The chain joins TRBV11-2 to TRBJ2-3; 8 positions agree with TRBD2. The germline V gene encodes CDR1 SGHAT and CDR2 FQNNGV. Losses at the gene ends were 4 bases for V and 2 bases for J; bases not matched to a gene: 8. The CDR3 consists of 16 residues. CDR3 sequence: CASSSPIAGYTDTQYF. CDR3 DNA: TGTGCCAGCAGCTCCCCCATAGCGGGGTACACAGATACGCAGTATTTT.